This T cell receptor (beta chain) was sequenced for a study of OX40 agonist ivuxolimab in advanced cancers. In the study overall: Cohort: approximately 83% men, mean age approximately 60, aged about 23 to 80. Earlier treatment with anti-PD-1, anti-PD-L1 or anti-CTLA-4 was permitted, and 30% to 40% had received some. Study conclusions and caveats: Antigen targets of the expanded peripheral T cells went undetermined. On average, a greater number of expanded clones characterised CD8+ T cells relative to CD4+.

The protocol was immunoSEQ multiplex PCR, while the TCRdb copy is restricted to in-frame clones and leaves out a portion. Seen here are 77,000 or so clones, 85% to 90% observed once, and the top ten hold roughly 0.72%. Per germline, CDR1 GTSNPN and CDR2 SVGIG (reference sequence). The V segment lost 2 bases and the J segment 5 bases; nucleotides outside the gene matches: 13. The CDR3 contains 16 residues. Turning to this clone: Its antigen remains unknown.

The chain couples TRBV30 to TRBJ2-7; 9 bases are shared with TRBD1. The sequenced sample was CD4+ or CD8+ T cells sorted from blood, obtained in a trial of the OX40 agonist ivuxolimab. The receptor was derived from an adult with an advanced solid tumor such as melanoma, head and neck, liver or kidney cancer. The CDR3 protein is CAWSTGQGRFLDEQYF. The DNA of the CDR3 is TGTGCCTGGAGTACGGGACAGGGTAGGTTCCTTGACGAGCAGTACTTC.